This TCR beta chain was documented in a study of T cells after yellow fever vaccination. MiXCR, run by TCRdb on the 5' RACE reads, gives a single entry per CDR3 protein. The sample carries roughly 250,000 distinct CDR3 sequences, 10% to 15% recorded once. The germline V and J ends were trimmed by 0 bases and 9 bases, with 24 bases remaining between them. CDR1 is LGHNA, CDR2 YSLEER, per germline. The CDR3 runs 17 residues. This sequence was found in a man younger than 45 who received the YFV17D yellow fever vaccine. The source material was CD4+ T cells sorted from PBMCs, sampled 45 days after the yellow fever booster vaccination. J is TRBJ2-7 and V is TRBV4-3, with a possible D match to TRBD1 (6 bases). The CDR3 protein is CASSQDLAPRGGDGQYF. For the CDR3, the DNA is TGCGCCAGCAGCCAAGATTTGGCCCCCAGGGGCGGAGACGGGCAGTACTTC.